The next 25 T cell receptor beta chains were all read from a single sample in a study of early T cells in non-severe SARS-CoV-2 infection. TCRdb recomputed calls from the 5' RACE reads with MiXCR, one row per CDR3 protein. The sample has about 56,000 distinct CDR3 sequences, roughly 15% seen once. Specimen: whole blood, collected at baseline. These receptors all stem from an adult who was a healthcare worker with PCR-confirmed SARS-CoV-2 infection or an uninfected control (not recorded which).

This chain links TRBV9 with TRBJ1-1; tentative D call: TRBD1 (5 bases). There are 16 residues in the CDR3. The V gene lost 6 bases and the J gene lost 3 bases, with 21 bases spanning the gap. Germline values: CDR1 SGDLS, CDR2 YYNGEE. The CDR3 reads CASTRGQAAGDTEAFF. The DNA for the CDR3 is TGTGCCAGCACCAGAGGTCAGGCCGCGGGGGACACTGAAGCTTTCTTT.

This clonotype has just a few counts. The V call is TRBV20-1, the J call TRBJ1-1; 8 positions match TRBD1. The CDR3 is 14 amino acids. The V and J ends lost 3 bases and 4 bases, in that order; junction bases with no gene match: 7. Germline-derived CDR1 and CDR2 are DFQATT and SNEGSKA (reference sequence). Written as DNA, the CDR3 is TGCAGTGCTAGGCAGGGGGCTATGGGCACTGAAGCTTTCTTT. Its protein product is CSARQGAMGTEAFF.

This clonotype was observed a few times. V and J are TRBV28 and TRBJ1-5; D may be TRBD1 (6 bases). With 6 bases removed from V and 9 bases from J, the gap between germline ends came to 18 bases. The CDR3 length is 14 residues. Germline values: CDR1 MDHEN, CDR2 SYDVKM. The chain's CDR3 is CASRADGGPGPQHF. DNA of the CDR3: TGTGCCAGCAGGGCAGACGGGGGGCCGGGGCCCCAGCATTTT. Full variable domain (missing parts from reference TRBV28 and TRBJ1-5): DVKVTQSSRYLVKRTGEKVFLECVQDMDHENMFWYRQDPGLGLRLIYFSYDVKMKEKGDIPEGYSVSREKKERFSLILESASTNQTSMYLCASRADGGPGPQHFGDGTRLSIL.

This clonotype was counted only a few times. J is TRBJ2-7 and V is TRBV11-2; 9 bases agree with TRBD1. The CDR3 is 17 amino acids. The germline CDR1 and CDR2 sequences are SGHAT and FQNNGV. The ends lost 5 bases at V and 7 bases at J; junction bases unmatched: 18. CDR3 amino acids: CASSPTGGAKGVIEQYF. Written as DNA, the CDR3 is TGTGCCAGCAGCCCAACAGGGGGCGCGAAGGGAGTGATTGAGCAGTACTTC.

V is TRBV10-3 and J is TRBJ2-5; the D gene could be TRBD1 or TRBD2 (6 bases each). Per the germline V gene, CDR1 is ENHRY and CDR2 is SYGVKD. The germline V and J ends were trimmed by 9 bases and 3 bases, with 11 bases remaining between them. This CDR3 spans 12 amino acids. The CDR3 reads CAIGGGEETQYF. CDR3 nucleotides: TGTGCCATTGGGGGCGGGGAAGAGACCCAGTACTTC.

V gene TRBV20-1 combines with J gene TRBJ2-4; TRBD2 is a possible D gene (6 bases). The CDR3 has 12 residues. Germline lookup yields CDR1 DFQATT and CDR2 SNEGSKA (reference sequence). CDR3 nucleotide sequence: TGCTGCCTGCGGGACCAAAAAAACATTCAGTACTTC. Amino acids: CCLRDQKNIQYF.

The chain joins TRBV10-3 to TRBJ2-1; the match to TRBD2 covers 11 bases. Germline V CDR1 and CDR2: ENHRY, SYGVKD. The CDR3 totals 17 residues. V was pared by 11 bases and J by 3 bases, with 15 bases of the junction left unmatched. This chain's CDR3 is CAASFSGTSGVYNEQFF. The CDR3 DNA reads as TGTGCCGCCTCCTTCTCCGGGACTAGCGGCGTCTACAATGAGCAGTTCTTC.

The chain is built from TRBV11-2 and TRBJ1-2, with D tentatively TRBD1 (6 bases). The CDR3 has 14 amino acids. Trimming removed 5 bases from V and 8 bases from J, with 18 bases in between. Germline loops: CDR1 SGHAT, CDR2 FQNNGV. CDR3 DNA sequence: TGTGCCAGCAGCGCCTGGACAGATGGACTCGGCTACACCTTC. It codes for CASSAWTDGLGYTF.

The rearrangement joins TRBV28 to TRBJ2-1, with a weak D call TRBD2 (5 bases). CDR1 is MDHEN, CDR2 SYDVKM, per germline. The CDR3 runs 14 residues. Trimming took 5 bases from V and 0 from J, leaving 8 bases between them. In nucleotides, the CDR3 is TGTGCCAGCAGTCGGGGAAGCTCCTACAATGAGCAGTTCTTC. It encodes CASSRGSSYNEQFF.

On this clonotype itself: Mismatch with germline at one junction end may stem from a read error. This rearrangement joins TRBV3-1 to TRBJ1-1; D may be TRBD1 (5 bases). The CDR3 spans 16 residues. The germline CDR1 and CDR2 sequences are LGHDT and YNNKEL (reference sequence). CDR3 sequence reads: CASSQEGVGLNPEAFF. CDR3 coding DNA: TGTGCCAGCAGCCAAGAAGGGGTGGGGCTGAACCCTGAAGCTTTCTTT.

This clonotype has a count of ten or more. This sequence joins TRBV21-1 and TRBJ2-3; TRBD1, the D gene given by the table, was not confirmed from the DNA. TRBV21-1 is recorded as a pseudogene. The CDR3 has 17 amino acids. The CDR3 region has the DNA TGTGCCAGCAGCGTCCCGTGCAGGGGGGCCTCCACAGATACGCAGTATTTT. Translation: CASSVPCRGASTDTQYF.

The V call is TRBV28, the J call TRBJ2-2; D might be TRBD1 (6 bases). The germline V gene encodes CDR1 MDHEN and CDR2 SYDVKM. V lost 3 bases and J lost 0, with 11 bases in between. This CDR3 has 16 amino acids. The CDR3 region is CASSFRAGANTGELFF. CDR3 DNA sequence: TGTGCCAGCAGTTTTCGGGCAGGGGCGAACACCGGGGAGCTGTTTTTT.

The V and J genes are TRBV6-2 or TRBV6-3 and TRBJ2-7, with 9 bases that match TRBD2. The germline CDR1 and CDR2 sequences are MNHEY and SVGEGT. The CDR3 extends over 15 amino acids. Losses at the gene ends were 9 bases for V and 4 bases for J; bases not matched to a gene: 13. CDR3 amino acids: CASRVAGDVTYEQYF. The CDR3 DNA follows: TGTGCCAGTAGAGTAGCGGGAGATGTGACTTACGAGCAGTACTTC.

This clonotype was counted a few times. The chain employs TRBV5-6 and TRBJ1-1, with 8 bases fitting TRBD1. Germline lookup yields CDR1 SGHDT and CDR2 YYEEEE. Germline trimming cut 0 bases from V and 5 bases from J; bases unmatched to any gene: 6. CDR3 size: 15 residues. This CDR3 reads CASSLDGQGRTEAFF. As DNA, the CDR3 is TGTGCCAGCAGCTTGGACGGACAGGGAAGAACTGAAGCTTTCTTT.

The genes are TRBV7-9 and TRBJ2-7, with D hard to call. V lost 0 bases to trimming and J lost 8 bases, with 8 bases between them. CDR3 length equals 12 residues. CDR1 SEHNR and CDR2 FQNEAQ come from the germline V gene (reference sequence). DNA of the CDR3: TGTGCCAGCAGCTTAGCAGGGTCCCAGCAGTACTTC. Encoded protein: CASSLAGSQQYF.

This clonotype turned up a few times. This chain links TRBV6-5 with TRBJ2-1; no firm D call. This CDR3 has 12 residues. Trimming pared 2 bases from V and 6 bases from J, leaving 5 bases between. Germline V gives CDR1 MNHEY, CDR2 SVGAGI. The CDR3 bases are TGTGCCAGCAGTTACCTGGGCAATGAGCAGTTCTTC. It translates to CASSYLGNEQFF.

The chain joins TRBV5-1 to TRBJ2-5, with a possible D match to TRBD2 (5 bases). Per the germline V gene, CDR1 is SGHRS and CDR2 is YFSETQ. The CDR3 consists of 13 residues. V was cut by 4 bases and J by 5 bases, with 12 bases left in between. In DNA form, the CDR3 reads TGCGCCAGCAGCGAGGGAGCACGTGAGACCCAGTACTTC. Translation: CASSEGARETQYF.

The chain recombines TRBV2 with TRBJ1-4; maybe TRBD1 (5 bases). V was clipped by 7 bases and J by 6 bases, with 15 bases between them. The CDR3 totals 14 residues. CDR1 is SNHLY and CDR2 is FYNNEI in the germline V gene. CDR3 DNA: TGTGCCAGCATGACGGGGGGAAATGATGAAAAACTGTTTTTT. Amino acids: CASMTGGNDEKLFF.

The V and J genes are TRBV3-1 and TRBJ1-6, with 9 positions matching TRBD1. The CDR3 is 14 residues long. Germline lookup yields CDR1 LGHDT and CDR2 YNNKEL (reference sequence). The ends lost 6 bases at V and 9 bases at J; junction bases unmatched: 6. Here the CDR3 DNA reads TGTGCCAGCAGTCCGGGACAGGGAAGTTCACCCCTCCACTTT. Protein product: CASSPGQGSSPLHF.

This clonotype was found a few times. The rearrangement uses TRBV20-1 and TRBJ2-1, with D possibly being TRBD2 (6 bases). The CDR3 consists of 14 residues. Germline loops: CDR1 DFQATT, CDR2 SNEGSKA (reference sequence). Trimming pared 6 bases from V and 3 bases from J, leaving 15 bases between. The CDR3 DNA sequence: TGCAGTGCCACAATTGCGGGAAGCTACAATGAGCAGTTCTTC. Translating gives CSATIAGSYNEQFF.

The V and J genes are TRBV4-2 and TRBJ2-7; weak D call: TRBD2 (6 bases). Trimming took off 1 base at V and 2 bases at J, with 12 bases between the two ends. Per germline, CDR1 LGHNA and CDR2 YNFKEQ. The CDR3 sequence is 15 residues long. CDR3: CASSQGVADTYEQYF. CDR3 coding DNA: TGTGCCAGCAGCCAAGGGGTAGCGGACACCTACGAGCAGTACTTC.

This clonotype was seen only a few times. The V gene is TRBV2, the J gene TRBJ2-3; no clear D. CDR3 size: 15 residues. CDR1 and CDR2 (germline): SNHLY, FYNNEI. The V and J ends lost 7 bases and 2 bases respectively, with 16 bases between them. The CDR3 protein is CASKPQQIPTDTQYF. Written as DNA, the CDR3 is TGTGCCAGCAAACCCCAGCAGATCCCCACAGATACGCAGTATTTT.

This clonotype was seen at least ten times. The chain uses TRBV20-1 and TRBJ2-1; D may correspond to TRBD1 or TRBD2 (5 bases each). CDR3 length equals 14 residues. The germline V gene encodes CDR1 DFQATT and CDR2 SNEGSKA (reference sequence). Trimming took off 5 bases at V and 7 bases at J, with 18 bases between the two ends. CDR3 nucleotides: TGCAGTGCTGGCGCCGGGACGTCAAGGAATGAGCAGTTCTTC. As protein: CSAGAGTSRNEQFF.

This sequence joins TRBV12-3 or TRBV12-4 and TRBJ1-4; D ambiguous. The V and J ends lost 6 bases and 2 bases respectively, with 13 bases between them. The CDR3 has 15 residues. The CDR3 protein is CASSQIEGTNEKLFF. The CDR3 DNA reads TGTGCCAGCAGCCAAATAGAGGGCACTAATGAAAAACTGTTTTTT.

A few counts support this clonotype. The chain combines TRBV7-9 with TRBJ2-1; 7 bases map to TRBD2. The ends lost 10 bases at V and 4 bases at J; junction bases unmatched: 7. Germline CDR1 SEHNR, CDR2 FQNEAQ (reference sequence). This CDR3 contains 13 residues. CDR3 amino acids: CATRGGLYNEQFF. The CDR3, as DNA: TGTGCCACGAGGGGAGGGCTGTACAATGAGCAGTTCTTC.